Reported below is one T cell receptor (beta chain). What it recognizes is unknown. The data were taken from a study of cytomegalovirus exposure and HLA in healthy donors. V was cut by 3 bases and J by 3 bases, with 8 bases left in between. The CDR3 sequence is 14 residues long. Per the germline V gene, CDR1 is SEHNR and CDR2 is FQNEAQ (reference sequence). The study, taken as a whole, reports: In a later analysis, donors in an Asian-associated ancestry cluster reportedly had fewer N-insertions in productive TCRs than the cohort mean. HLA allele associations emerged for fewer than 20,000 TCR beta sequences in a later analysis, at 0.05 false discovery rate. According to an earlier analysis, most TCR beta V segments yielded productive rearrangements about 87% or about 30% of the time.

The PCR made use of 60 Vbeta and 13 Jbeta primers. Only in-frame clones appear in the TCRdb table, and some are missing; sequencing was by immunoSEQ multiplex PCR. The table lists around 150,000 clones, around 80% of them singletons, with over 1.2% in the top ten. Unrecorded immune exposure was likely among donors, who were nominally healthy when sampled. Sequences were obtained from PBMCs. This chain links TRBV7-9 with TRBJ2-2, with D maybe TRBD1 (5 bases). This TCR came from a man between 18 and 35 years old in good health and CMV-seronegative. CDR3 sequence (DNA): TGTGCCAGCAGCTTCCTAGGGGACACCGGGGAGCTGTTTTTT. It yields the protein CASSFLGDTGELFF.